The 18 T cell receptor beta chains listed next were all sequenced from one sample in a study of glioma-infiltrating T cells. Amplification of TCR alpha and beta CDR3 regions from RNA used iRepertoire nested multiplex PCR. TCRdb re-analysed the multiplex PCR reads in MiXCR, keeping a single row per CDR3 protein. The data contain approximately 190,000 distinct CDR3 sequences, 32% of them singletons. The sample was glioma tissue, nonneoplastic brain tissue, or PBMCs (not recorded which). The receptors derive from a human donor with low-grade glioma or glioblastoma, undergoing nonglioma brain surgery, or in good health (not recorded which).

The CDR3, as DNA: TGTGCCAGCAGCCAAGGTCTAAACGCGGCCATTTCGTACGAGCAGTACTTC. It specifies CASSQGLNAAISYEQYF. The rearrangement joins TRBV3-1 to TRBJ2-7; D unclear. V lost 1 base to trimming and J lost 4 bases, with 20 bases between them. The CDR3 runs 17 residues. CDR1 is LGHDT and CDR2 is YNNKEL in the germline V gene (reference sequence).

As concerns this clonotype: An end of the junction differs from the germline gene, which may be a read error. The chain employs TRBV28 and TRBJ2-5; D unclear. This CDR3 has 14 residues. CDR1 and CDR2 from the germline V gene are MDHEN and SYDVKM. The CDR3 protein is CSRSSRLRQETKSF. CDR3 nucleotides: TGTTCCCGCAGTTCCCGCCTCCGCCAAGAGACCAAGTCCTTC.

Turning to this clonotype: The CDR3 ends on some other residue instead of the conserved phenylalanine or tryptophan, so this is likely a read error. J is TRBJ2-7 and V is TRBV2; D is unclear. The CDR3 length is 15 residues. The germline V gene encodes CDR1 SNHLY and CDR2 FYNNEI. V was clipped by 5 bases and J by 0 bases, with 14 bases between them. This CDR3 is CASSRQTRFSYEQYL. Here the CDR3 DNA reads TGTGCCAGCAGTCGCCAAACCCGTTTCTCCTACGAGCAGTACCTC.

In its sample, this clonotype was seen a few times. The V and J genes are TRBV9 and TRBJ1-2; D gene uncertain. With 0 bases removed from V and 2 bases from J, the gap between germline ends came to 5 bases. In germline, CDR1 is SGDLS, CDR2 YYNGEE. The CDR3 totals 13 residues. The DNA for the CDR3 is TGTGCCAGCAGCGTAGACACCAACTATGGCTACACCTTC. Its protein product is CASSVDTNYGYTF. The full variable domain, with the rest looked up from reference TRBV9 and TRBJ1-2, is DSGVTQTPKHLITATGQRVTLRCSPRSGDLSVYWYQQSLDQGLQFLIQYYNGEERAKGNILERFSAQQFPDLHSELNLSSLELGDSALYFCASSVDTNYGYTFGSGTRLTVV.

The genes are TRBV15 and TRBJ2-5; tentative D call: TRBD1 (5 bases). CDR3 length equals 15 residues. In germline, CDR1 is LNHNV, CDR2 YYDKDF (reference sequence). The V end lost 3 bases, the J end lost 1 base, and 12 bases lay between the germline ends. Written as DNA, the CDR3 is TGTGCCACCAGCAGTTCCAGGGTACGCCAAGAGACCCAGTACTTC. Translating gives CATSSSRVRQETQYF.

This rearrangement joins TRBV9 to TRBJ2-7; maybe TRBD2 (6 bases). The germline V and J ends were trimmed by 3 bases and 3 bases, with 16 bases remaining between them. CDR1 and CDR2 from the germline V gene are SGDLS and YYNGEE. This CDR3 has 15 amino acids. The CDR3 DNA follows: TGTGCCAGCAGCGCTGACCTAGCGACGAGCTACGAGCAGTACTTC. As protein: CASSADLATSYEQYF.

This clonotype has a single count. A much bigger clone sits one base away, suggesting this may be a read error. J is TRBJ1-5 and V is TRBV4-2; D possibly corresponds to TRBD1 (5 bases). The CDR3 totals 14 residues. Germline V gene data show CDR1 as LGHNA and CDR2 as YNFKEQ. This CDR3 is CASSQGTDNKPQHF. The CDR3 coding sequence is TGTGCCAGCAGCCAGGGGACCGACAATAAGCCCCAGCATTTT.

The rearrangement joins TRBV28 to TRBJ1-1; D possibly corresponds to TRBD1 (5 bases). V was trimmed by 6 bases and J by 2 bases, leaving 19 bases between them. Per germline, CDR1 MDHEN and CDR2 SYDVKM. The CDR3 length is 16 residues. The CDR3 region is CASSPPAGRFNTEAFF. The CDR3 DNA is TGTGCCAGCAGCCCCCCGGCAGGGAGGTTCAACACTGAAGCTTTCTTT.

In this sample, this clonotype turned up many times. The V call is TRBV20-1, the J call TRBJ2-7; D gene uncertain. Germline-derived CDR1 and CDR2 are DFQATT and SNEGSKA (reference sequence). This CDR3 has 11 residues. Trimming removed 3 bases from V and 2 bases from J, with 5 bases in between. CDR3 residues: CSARETYEQYF. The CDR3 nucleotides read TGCAGTGCTAGGGAAACCTACGAGCAGTACTTC.

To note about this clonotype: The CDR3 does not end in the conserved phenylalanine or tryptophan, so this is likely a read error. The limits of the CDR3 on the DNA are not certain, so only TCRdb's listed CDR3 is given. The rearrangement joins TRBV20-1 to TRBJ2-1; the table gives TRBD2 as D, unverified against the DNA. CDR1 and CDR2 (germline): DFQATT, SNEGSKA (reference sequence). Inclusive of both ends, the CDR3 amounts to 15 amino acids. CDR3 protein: CSASVAGGQKNEKLV.

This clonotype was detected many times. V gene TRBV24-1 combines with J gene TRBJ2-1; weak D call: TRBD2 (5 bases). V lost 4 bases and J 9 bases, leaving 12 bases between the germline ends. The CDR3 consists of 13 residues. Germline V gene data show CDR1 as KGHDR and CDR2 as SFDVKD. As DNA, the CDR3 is TGTGCCACCAGTGAAGAGTTTCGGGGTGAGCAGTTCTTC. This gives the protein CATSEEFRGEQFF.

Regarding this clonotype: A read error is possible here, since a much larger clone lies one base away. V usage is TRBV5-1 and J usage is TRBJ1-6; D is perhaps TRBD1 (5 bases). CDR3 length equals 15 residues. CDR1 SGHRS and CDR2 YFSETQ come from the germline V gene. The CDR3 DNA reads TGTGCCAGCAGAGTGGCGGGACGGACCATAGAACCCCTCCACTTT. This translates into CASRVAGRTIEPLHF.

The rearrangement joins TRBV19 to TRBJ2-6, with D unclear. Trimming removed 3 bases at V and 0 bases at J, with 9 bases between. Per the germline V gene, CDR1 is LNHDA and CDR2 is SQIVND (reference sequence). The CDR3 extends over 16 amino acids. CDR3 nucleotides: TGTGCCAGTAGTATTTCAGTGGGCTCTGGGGCCAACGTCCTGACTTTC. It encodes CASSISVGSGANVLTF.

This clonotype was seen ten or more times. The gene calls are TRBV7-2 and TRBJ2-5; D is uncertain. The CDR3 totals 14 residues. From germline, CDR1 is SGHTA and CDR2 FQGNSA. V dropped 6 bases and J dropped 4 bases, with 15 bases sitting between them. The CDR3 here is CASSRNRVGETQYF. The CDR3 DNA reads TGTGCCAGCAGTCGAAATCGGGTGGGAGAGACCCAGTACTTC.

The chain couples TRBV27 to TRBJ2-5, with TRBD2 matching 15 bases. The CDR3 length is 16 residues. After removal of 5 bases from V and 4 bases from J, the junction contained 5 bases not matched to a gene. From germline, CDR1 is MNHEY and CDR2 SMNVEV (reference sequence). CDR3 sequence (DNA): TGTGCCAGCAGTCGCGGACTAGCGGGAGGGCGAGAGACCCAGTACTTC. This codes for CASSRGLAGGRETQYF.

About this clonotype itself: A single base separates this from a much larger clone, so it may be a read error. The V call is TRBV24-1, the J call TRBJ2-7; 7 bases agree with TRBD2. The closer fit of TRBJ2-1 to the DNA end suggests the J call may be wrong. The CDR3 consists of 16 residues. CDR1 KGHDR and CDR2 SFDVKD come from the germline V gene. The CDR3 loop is CATSERTRMVYNEQFF. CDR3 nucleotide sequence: TGTGCCACCAGTGAGCGGACTAGGATGGTCTACAATGAGCAGTTCTTC.

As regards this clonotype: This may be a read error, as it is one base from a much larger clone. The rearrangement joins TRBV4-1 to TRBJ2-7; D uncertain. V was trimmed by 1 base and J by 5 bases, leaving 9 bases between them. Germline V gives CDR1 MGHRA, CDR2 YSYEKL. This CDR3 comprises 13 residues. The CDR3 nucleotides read TGCGCCAGCAGCCAAGTATCTCTGAACGAGCAGTACTTC. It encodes CASSQVSLNEQYF.

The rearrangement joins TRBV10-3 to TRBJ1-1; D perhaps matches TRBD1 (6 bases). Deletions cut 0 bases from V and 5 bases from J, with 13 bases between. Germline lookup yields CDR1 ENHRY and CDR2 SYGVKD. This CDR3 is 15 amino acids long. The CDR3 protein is CAISESVTGETEAFF. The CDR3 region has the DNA TGTGCCATCAGTGAGTCAGTGACAGGTGAAACTGAAGCTTTCTTT.